This T cell receptor beta chain originates from a study of graft-versus-host responses after intestinal transplantation. CDR3 length equals 13 residues. The germline V and J ends were trimmed by 1 base and 5 bases, with 7 bases remaining between them. Germline CDR1 reads MNHEY; CDR2 reads SVGAGI. Sequenced by immunoSEQ multiplex PCR; TCRdb stores in-frame clones only, minus some. The sample includes about 70,000 clones, 90% seen only once; the top ten take approximately 1.3%. About this clone itself: Its antigen is as yet unknown.

The clonotype originates from a human donor who received an intestinal transplant. V is TRBV6-5 and J is TRBJ2-3, with D perhaps matching TRBD2 (5 bases). Sample: unstimulated CD8+ T cells sorted from spleen or lymph node cells, taken before intestinal transplant. The CDR3 reads CASSYFRGDTQYF. The CDR3 DNA reads TGTGCCAGCAGTTACTTCCGGGGAGATACGCAGTATTTT.